Below are 12 T cell receptor beta chains sequenced from a single sample in a study of cytomegalovirus exposure and HLA in healthy donors. Amplification used 60 Vbeta primers and 13 Jbeta primers. Clones were read by immunoSEQ multiplex PCR, and TCRdb kept only the in-frame ones, dropping some. The sample has fewer than 350,000 clones, roughly 90% seen once; the top ten hold more than 2%. Input material: PBMCs. These receptors originate from a woman aged 18-29 years in good health and CMV-seronegative.

The chain couples TRBV2 to TRBJ1-1; D is unresolved. This CDR3 has 13 amino acids. Germline values: CDR1 SNHLY, CDR2 FYNNEI. Trimming stripped 3 bases from V and 2 bases from J, with 7 bases between. The CDR3 bases are TGTGCCAGCAGTGAGTGGCCTAACACTGAAGCTTTCTTT. Residues: CASSEWPNTEAFF.

The sample holds one count of this clone. The chain couples TRBV11-2 to TRBJ2-5; 13 bases line up with TRBD2. The trim removed 2 bases at V and 2 bases at J, leaving 2 bases unmatched. This CDR3 spans 16 amino acids. Germline CDR1 is SGHAT and CDR2 is FQNNGV. CDR3 nucleotides: TGTGCCAGCAGCTTAACTAGCGGGGGGGAACAAGAGACCCAGTACTTC. Protein: CASSLTSGGEQETQYF.

The chain employs TRBV27 and TRBJ1-6; possible D gene TRBD1, 5 bases. The CDR3 runs to 15 residues. CDR1 and CDR2 from the germline V gene are MNHEY and SMNVEV (reference sequence). Trimming shortened V by 0 bases and J by 6 bases, and 9 bases separated the two germline ends. The CDR3 region has the DNA TGTGCCAGCAGTTTATCGCCGACAGCTAATTCACCCCTCCACTTT. Amino acids: CASSLSPTANSPLHF.

V is TRBV5-1 and J is TRBJ2-3, with TRBD2 identical over 10 bases. CDR3 size: 15 residues. The V gene's germline CDR1 is SGHRS and CDR2 YFSETQ. The V and J ends lost 5 bases and 3 bases, in that order; junction bases with no gene match: 6. This CDR3 reads CASSARTSGTDTQYF. The CDR3 coding sequence is TGCGCCAGCAGTGCTAGGACTAGCGGTACAGATACGCAGTATTTT.

The V gene is TRBV5-1, the J gene TRBJ2-3; 8 nucleotides agree with TRBD1. Germline V gives CDR1 SGHRS, CDR2 YFSETQ. This CDR3 contains 17 residues. Losses at the gene ends were 0 bases for V and 5 bases for J; bases not matched to a gene: 11. DNA for the CDR3: TGCGCCAGCAGCTTGGGAGGACAGGGTTTAATTGGAGATACGCAGTATTTT. Translation: CASSLGGQGLIGDTQYF.

This rearrangement joins TRBV7-9 to TRBJ2-1, with D uncertain. The V gene's germline CDR1 is SEHNR and CDR2 FQNEAQ (reference sequence). V gave up 5 bases and J gave up 7 bases, with 9 bases separating them. The CDR3 sequence is 12 residues long. The CDR3 coding sequence is TGTGCCAGCAGCCAAGAGTTGAATGAGCAGTTCTTC. Its protein product is CASSQELNEQFF.

This clone showed up just a few times. This chain uses TRBV14 with TRBJ2-2; D unclear. The V end lost 6 bases, the J end lost 0 bases, and 5 bases lay between the germline ends. Germline loops: CDR1 SGHDN, CDR2 FVKESK. This CDR3 spans 13 amino acids. The chain's CDR3 is CASSPPNTGELFF. In DNA form, the CDR3 reads TGTGCCAGCAGTCCTCCGAACACCGGGGAGCTGTTTTTT.

This clone was picked up one time. V and J are TRBV7-3 and TRBJ1-6; unclear D gene. The ends were cut back, 4 bases at V and 8 bases at J, with 12 bases in the middle. This CDR3 region has 14 residues. Germline assignment: CDR1 SGHTA and CDR2 FQGTGA. CDR3 DNA: TGTGCCAGCAGCTCTTCGACCGGGGATTCACCCCTCCACTTT. Its protein product is CASSSSTGDSPLHF.

V and J are TRBV7-9 and TRBJ1-1; TRBD1 agrees at 7 bases. CDR1 is SEHNR, CDR2 FQNEAQ, per germline (reference sequence). V was pared by 2 bases and J by 4 bases, with 7 bases of the junction left unmatched. The length of the CDR3 is 15 residues. The CDR3 sequence is CASSLMSGGATEAFF. In DNA, the CDR3 is TGTGCCAGCAGCTTAATGTCAGGGGGTGCCACTGAAGCTTTCTTT.

This rearrangement joins TRBV4-1 to TRBJ1-1; D is ambiguous. The V end was cut by 3 bases, the J end by 3 bases, with 11 bases between. The CDR3 length is 14 residues. From germline, CDR1 is MGHRA and CDR2 YSYEKL. The CDR3 DNA is TGCGCCAGCAGCCAGGCCCTGAGGGACACTGAAGCTTTCTTT. Translated, it gives CASSQALRDTEAFF.

This sequence joins TRBV5-8 and TRBJ1-6; D unresolved. V was trimmed by 0 bases and J by 5 bases, leaving 9 bases between them. The CDR3 contains 15 residues. Germline V gives CDR1 SGHTS, CDR2 YDEGEE. The CDR3 nucleotides are TGTGCCAGCAGCTTGGAAGCCGGGAATAATTCACCCCTCCACTTT. Its protein product is CASSLEAGNNSPLHF.

The chain is built from TRBV7-3 and TRBJ1-6; unclear D gene. The CDR3 is 14 residues long. Deletions cut 5 bases from V and 5 bases from J, with 10 bases between. The germline V gene encodes CDR1 SGHTA and CDR2 FQGTGA. This CDR3 reads CASSASRNNSPLHF. CDR3 DNA: TGTGCCAGCAGCGCATCCAGGAATAATTCACCCCTCCACTTT.